This T cell receptor (beta chain) was identified in a study of blood T cell repertoires in COVID-19 (dated by TCRdb to 2018 to 2020). Regarding the research as a whole: Samples covering the acute and convalescent phases of COVID-19 were provided by collaborators in the United States, Italy and Spain. The material from the prospective study consisted of cDNA or gDNA derived from T cells, B-cell-depleted T cells, or PBMCs. Deeply sampled blood TCRbeta repertoires from subjects exposed to, actively infected with, or recovered from COVID-19 were included in the dataset. The repertoires were released in a freely available public database meant as a resource for research on the immune response to SARS-CoV-2. The samples were drawn from the first 160 participants of the ongoing ImmuneRACE study and from over a thousand subjects provided by 6 global collaborators. The sample metadata nearly always contained a de-identified subject ID, COVID-19 status, age in years and sex. Where HLA class I and class II types were available, the types were taken from metadata supplied by the sample provider, not from assay-based typing.

The immunoSEQ Assay, a bias-controlled multiplex PCR, was used to amplify TCRbeta CDR3 regions from genomic DNA. Turning to the authors' computational methods: Nucleated cell counts per sample were estimated from amplification of reference gene primers within the assay. To quantify the absolute abundance of each unique TCRbeta CDR3 rearrangement, sequence reads were collapsed and filtered. For each sample, productive Simpson clonality was calculated as the square root of Simpson's diversity index across productive rearrangements. The table comes from immuneACCESS by way of TCRdb, which keeps in-frame sequences with V and J called. Part of the clones is missing from these tables; in studies checked, under half for an unresolved V gene and the rest for unknown reasons. The D gene and trimming were derived from the DNA, and the V and J assignments and clone size from that table. The sample table holds tens of thousands of clones, of which more than 70% were seen once. The ten largest make up around 36% of the sample.

The cysteine opens and the phenylalanine closes a CDR3 of 17 amino acids. The CDR3 DNA has 51 bases and is translated from base 1. After removal of 1 base from V and 2 bases from J, the junction retains 10 bases not matched to a gene. According to the germline V gene (reference sequence), CDR1 reads LGHDT and CDR2 reads YNNKEL. Collaborating institutions collected whole blood in K2EDTA tubes following their own protocols. For TCRbeta analysis, collaborators shipped samples in one of three forms: frozen whole blood, isolated PBMCs, or DNA extracted from either of those sample types. Study-wide conclusions, independent of this receptor: Clinical and demographic metadata were provided uncurated, with the amount varying by source and participant.

With regard to this clone: Its antigen has not been determined. No clone much larger than this one lies a single base away; base qualities are absent.

Here the chain combines TRBV3-1 (or the pseudogene TRBV3-2) and TRBJ1-1; 7 bases in the junction line up with TRBD1. Specimen: peripheral blood. The sequence derives from a man older than 75 with active or convalescent COVID-19. The encoded CDR3 is CASSQVQGMGINTEAFF. The nucleotide sequence reads TGTGCCAGCAGCCAAGTACAGGGGATGGGGATAAACACTGAAGCTTTCTTT.